What follows describes a single T cell receptor beta chain. This clone was observed once. No antigen is known for it. No base-level quality is on record; no much larger clone is a single base apart. The sample comes from a study of radiation and T cells in renal cell carcinoma (TCRdb year 2020). For context, the study as a whole: The samples were obtained from a clinical trial, where primary renal cell carcinomas were treated with 15 Gy stereotactic body radiation therapy and then removed by nephrectomy 4 weeks afterward. TCR beta sequencing covered some 55 samples in total, comprising around 25 tumors and approximately 27 peripheral blood samples. In the approximately 53 samples combined, 4 million to 5 million unique CDR3 nucleotide sequences were found, encoding about 2,700,000 unique CDR3 amino acid sequences.

The sample's time point label, decoded: blood 2 weeks post-SBRT. Read against the paper, the sample's treatment or condition label means: 15 Gy SBRT to primary tumor, nephrectomy 4 weeks later. To follow tumor-enriched clonotypes, peripheral blood was collected serially from radiation-treated patients at baseline and again at 2 weeks and 4 weeks after SBRT. All patients had renal cell carcinoma with clear cell pathology. The QIAamp DNA Blood Mini Kit (Qiagen) was used to prepare genomic DNA for TCR sequencing. The analyses included just those samples that passed every quality control check. V lost 2 bases and J lost 5 bases; the stretch between them is 11 bases long. Taken from the germline V gene, the CDR1 and CDR2 loops are SGDLS and YYNGEE. The CDR3 measures 13 amino acids from cysteine to phenylalanine. The only DNA kept is the CDR3, 39 bases in frame from the first base. The immunoSEQ kit was used, according to the manufacturer's recommendations, to generate TCR beta libraries from genomic DNA. Library preparation used a first multiplex PCR with proprietary primers, then a second PCR adding unique barcodes, with bead cleanups after each round. Each sample batch included a kit-provided positive control reaction and a negative control reaction. The final libraries were assessed on an Agilent 4200 TapeStation D1000 ScreenTape, pooled by volume, and quantified by qPCR. Sequencing was performed on an Illumina NextSeq500 using a MidOutput 150-cycle cartridge, with 156 Read1 cycles, 15 Index1 cycles, and the kit custom primers. The pooled library was loaded at approximately 0.95 pM with a roughly 20% PhiX control spike-in. On the study's bioinformatics: Vendor-processed data were analyzed in R, with a clonotype defined as all T cells sharing the same CDR3 nucleotide sequence. For clone abundance analyses, frequencies were normalized to the 10,000 most abundant clones in each sample. Public T cell clones, which averaged fewer than five per sample, were excluded before analysis. Tumor-enriched and baseline blood-enriched clonotypes were defined by at least a 32-fold difference in abundance between compartments. A beta-binomial differential abundance model was applied to find clonotypes that expanded or contracted between blood time points. The Baroni-Urbani and Buser coefficient was used to measure tumor-blood repertoire similarity, and groups were compared with two-tailed Wilcoxon tests in R. TCRdb took over this immuneACCESS table, retaining in-frame rearrangements with V and J assigned. Such tables are incomplete; in checked studies, under half of the missing clones stem from an unresolved V gene, and the remainder is unexplained. V and J calls and clone size follow that table, whereas D and trimming were derived from the DNA. Here the sample has about 120,000 clones; approximately 80% occur a single time. The ten largest account for under 2.5% of the sample.

The paper as a whole reports these results and caveats: Because pretreatment tumor biopsies were not available, the baseline intratumoral presence of clonotypes could not be determined. In blood, the top tumor clonotypes increased between baseline and 2 weeks post-radiation and then shrank by 4 weeks, which suggests that tumor-resident clones expanded only transiently. With a single-armed trial design, the study had no way to address how radiation dose or scheduling affects the TCR repertoire. Dynamics of the blood repertoire were not tracked past 4 weeks after treatment.

This receptor chain uses TRBV9 and TRBJ2-7, with no reliable assignment of the D segment. This TCR was recovered from a woman aged 55-70 years with renal cell carcinoma. The starting material was blood, obtained from a patient whose treatment included radiotherapy and nephrectomy. In nucleotide form, the sequence is TGTGCCAGCAGCGTTTTAGGATTAGACGAGCAGTACTTC. Translated, this is CASSVLGLDEQYF.